A single sample is the source of the 32 T cell receptor beta chains below, sequenced in a study of yellow fever vaccine responses in identical twins (dated by TCRdb to the late 2010s). Library method: RT-PCR. TCRdb lists the instrument as Illumina HiSeq 2500. The public reads were run again by TCRdb, first through fastp at Q25 and then through MiXCR, and only productive beta chains were kept. Rows matching on CDR3 protein sequence are summarized as one entry with the most common DNA and genes. Here the sample has more than 4,500 distinct CDR3 sequences; 50% to 75% occur a single time. The ten largest clones represent more than 4% of the sample. The sequencing used T cells from blood (PBMCs), unsorted or a sorted subset (not recorded which), collected before or after yellow fever vaccination (not recorded which). Receptors were obtained from a woman aged 18-30 years who received the yellow fever vaccine. Donor details come from another sample of the same person, matched by shared clones.

This clonotype was detected only a few times. The CDR3, as DNA: TGCGCCAGCAGCTCGACAGGGGTCAATGAAAAACTGTTTTTT. Protein sequence: CASSSTGVNEKLFF. The rearrangement joins TRBV5-1 to TRBJ1-4; TRBD1 matches 8 bases. Germline loops: CDR1 SGHRS, CDR2 YFSETQ. The CDR3 is made up of 14 amino acids. J was trimmed by 5 bases and V by 3 bases; bases with no gene match: 3.

The V gene is TRBV11-1, the J gene TRBJ2-5; either TRBD1 or TRBD2 may fit D (5 bases each). V was pared by 5 bases and J by 1 base, with 8 bases between. Germline V gene lookup returns CDR1 SGHAT and CDR2 FQDESV (reference sequence). The CDR3 length is 13 residues. The CDR3 is CASSRDGQETQYF. The CDR3 DNA is TGTGCCAGCAGCCGGGACGGCCAAGAGACCCAGTACTTC.

V and J are TRBV20-1 and TRBJ2-7, with D possibly matching TRBD2 (6 bases). This CDR3 spans 12 amino acids. The germline CDR1 and CDR2 sequences are DFQATT and SNEGSKA (reference sequence). V dropped 3 bases and J dropped 6 bases, with 12 bases sitting between them. The CDR3 region is CSARLLALEQYF. As DNA, the CDR3 is TGCAGTGCTAGGTTGCTAGCGCTCGAGCAGTACTTC.

The chain's CDR3 is CASSDRGLEQFF. The CDR3 nucleotides are TGTGCCAGCAGTGACCGGGGTTTGGAGCAGTTCTTC. V is TRBV27 and J is TRBJ2-1; possibly TRBD2 for D (5 bases). Germline CDR1 is MNHEY and CDR2 is SMNVEV (reference sequence). The V end was cut by 5 bases, the J end by 10 bases, with 12 bases between. CDR3 length: 12 amino acids.

This clonotype was recorded once. The CDR3 reads CASSYDFLQGRGGYTF. The CDR3 region has the DNA TGTGCCAGCAGTTACGATTTTTTACAGGGAAGGGGCGGCTACACCTTC. The gene calls are TRBV6-5 and TRBJ1-2; tentative D call: TRBD1 (6 bases). The ends were cut back, 2 bases at V and 8 bases at J, with 21 bases in the middle. The CDR3 is 16 residues long. The V gene's germline CDR1 is MNHEY and CDR2 SVGAGI.

This clonotype came up a few times. CDR3 bases: TGTGCCAGCAGCCGGGGGAGAAACAATCAGCCCCAGCATTTT. Protein sequence: CASSRGRNNQPQHF. The V call is TRBV4-2, the J call TRBJ1-5, with D perhaps TRBD1 (5 bases). V shed 4 bases and J shed 3 bases, with 10 bases lying between them. Per the germline V gene, CDR1 is LGHNA and CDR2 is YNFKEQ. There are 14 residues in the CDR3.

The V call is TRBV7-9, the J call TRBJ2-2; the D gene is possibly TRBD2 (5 bases). The CDR3 has 15 residues. Trimming took off 3 bases at V and 6 bases at J, with 14 bases between the two ends. Germline CDR1 reads SEHNR; CDR2 reads FQNEAQ (reference sequence). CDR3 coding DNA: TGTGCCAGCAGCTTCACACCTACTAGTGCCGGGGAGCTGTTTTTT. This codes for CASSFTPTSAGELFF.

The V and J genes are TRBV11-3 and TRBJ1-3; D is unresolved. Germline V CDR1 and CDR2: SGHNT, YENEEA. The V end was cut by 4 bases, the J end by 7 bases, with 8 bases between. This CDR3 contains 12 residues. The CDR3 loop is CASSSTGNTIYF. CDR3 coding DNA: TGTGCCAGCAGCTCTACGGGGAACACCATATATTTT. The variable domain in full, with the rest retrieved from reference TRBV11-3 and TRBJ1-3, is EAGVVQSPRYKIIEKKQPVAFWCNPISGHNTLYWYLQNLGQGPELLIRYENEEAVDDSQLPKDRFSAERLKGVDSTLKIQPAELGDSAVYLCASSSTGNTIYFGEGSWLTVV.

This clonotype has only a few counts. The V call is TRBV29-1, the J call TRBJ1-1; D gene unclear. The germline V gene encodes CDR1 SQVTM and CDR2 ANQGSEA. The CDR3 consists of 13 residues. V was pared by 4 bases and J by 0 bases, with 9 bases between. The DNA of the CDR3 is TGCAGCGTTGGATACAGACTGAACACTGAAGCTTTCTTT. Protein: CSVGYRLNTEAFF.

The rearrangement uses TRBV5-1 and TRBJ2-3; TRBD1 matches at 8 bases. CDR1 is SGHRS and CDR2 is YFSETQ in the germline V gene. With V trimmed by 3 bases and J by 9 bases, 6 bases remained unmatched. This CDR3 is built from 13 residues. In nucleotides, the CDR3 is TGCGCCAGCAGCTCGGACAGGGAGGAAACGCAGTATTTT. Amino acid sequence: CASSSDREETQYF.

V gene TRBV7-2 combines with J gene TRBJ2-1, with D possibly called TRBD1 or TRBD2 (5 bases each). Germline lookup yields CDR1 SGHTA and CDR2 FQGNSA. The CDR3 length is 14 residues. V was cut by 7 bases and J by 3 bases, with 13 bases left in between. CDR3 sequence (DNA): TGTGCCAGCAATCCGGGACGGGACTACAATGAGCAGTTCTTC. Translation: CASNPGRDYNEQFF.

This chain connects TRBV10-3 to TRBJ1-2, with TRBD1 as a possible D gene (5 bases). V dropped 4 bases and J dropped 5 bases, with 17 bases sitting between them. CDR1 and CDR2 from the germline V gene are ENHRY and SYGVKD. This CDR3 spans 15 amino acids. The CDR3 DNA reads TGTGCCATCAGTGTCGGGGACCCCCCCTCTTATGGCTACACCTTC. Its protein product is CAISVGDPPSYGYTF.

The table lists this clonotype with a few counts. V and J are TRBV7-3 and TRBJ2-1; 9 bases line up with TRBD1. The CDR3 is 16 residues long. Germline V gene lookup returns CDR1 SGHTA and CDR2 FQGTGA. The V gene end was trimmed by 0 bases and the J gene end by 1 base; junction bases not matched to a gene: 1. The CDR3 bases are TGTGCCAGCAGCTTAACGGGACAGGGATCCTACAATGAGCAGTTCTTC. Protein sequence: CASSLTGQGSYNEQFF.

This chain uses TRBV4-2 with TRBJ2-7, with a tentative D call TRBD1 (5 bases). Per the germline V gene, CDR1 is LGHNA and CDR2 is YNFKEQ. The CDR3 sequence is 15 residues long. The V gene lost 8 bases and the J gene lost 2 bases, with 19 bases spanning the gap. In DNA, the CDR3 is TGTGCCAGCGCACAACAGATGACAGCTACCTACGAGCAGTACTTC. Protein product: CASAQQMTATYEQYF.

This clonotype was seen a few times. The chain is built from TRBV4-1 and TRBJ2-2; 8 bases line up with TRBD1. The CDR3 loop spans 16 amino acids. Germline CDR1 reads MGHRA; CDR2 reads YSYEKL. After removal of 1 base from V and 8 bases from J, the junction contained 9 bases not matched to a gene. The CDR3 region is CASSQGQGARAGELFF. Here the CDR3 DNA reads TGCGCCAGCAGCCAAGGGCAGGGGGCGCGGGCAGGGGAGCTGTTTTTT.

This clonotype was detected only a few times. The chain recombines TRBV9 with TRBJ2-7; TRBD2 is a possible D gene (6 bases). Germline V gene data show CDR1 as SGDLS and CDR2 as YYNGEE. The V gene lost 4 bases and the J gene lost 4 bases, with 18 bases spanning the gap. This CDR3 is 15 amino acids long. This chain's CDR3 is CASSPLGGLVYEQYF. The CDR3 DNA follows: TGTGCCAGCAGCCCCCTCGGGGGTTTGGTATACGAGCAGTACTTC. Combining the CDR3 with reference TRBV9 and TRBJ2-7 gives the whole variable domain DSGVTQTPKHLITATGQRVTLRCSPRSGDLSVYWYQQSLDQGLQFLIQYYNGEERAKGNILERFSAQQFPDLHSELNLSSLELGDSALYFCASSPLGGLVYEQYFGPGTRLTVT.

The chain is built from TRBV11-3 and TRBJ2-7, with D tentatively TRBD1 (6 bases). Germline-derived CDR1 and CDR2 are SGHNT and YENEEA. The CDR3 sequence is 14 residues long. Trimming took off 4 bases at V and 6 bases at J, with 16 bases between the two ends. In DNA, the CDR3 is TGTGCCAGCAGCTCCCCCGTCCTAGGGGGCGAGCAGTACTTC. Encoded protein: CASSSPVLGGEQYF.

The rearrangement uses TRBV2 and TRBJ2-5, with 9 bases identical to TRBD2. Germline V gene sequence: CDR1 SNHLY, CDR2 FYNNEI. After removal of 8 bases from V and 1 base from J, the junction contained 8 bases not matched to a gene. There are 15 residues in the CDR3. The CDR3 DNA reads TGTGCCAGCCGTCTTAGCGGGAGAACCCAAGAGACCCAGTACTTC. Its protein product is CASRLSGRTQETQYF.

In its sample, this clonotype was seen a few times. The gene calls are TRBV7-6 and TRBJ2-7, with D uncertain. Germline-derived CDR1 and CDR2 are SGHVS and FNYEAQ. V was cut by 1 base and J by 5 bases, with 3 bases left in between. The length of the CDR3 is 11 residues. The CDR3 loop reads CASSLVDEQYF. The CDR3 coding sequence is TGTGCCAGCAGCTTAGTGGACGAGCAGTACTTC.

V and J are TRBV2 and TRBJ2-7; 8 bases fit TRBD2. Germline V gene lookup returns CDR1 SNHLY and CDR2 FYNNEI. The CDR3 covers 13 residues. Trimming removed 8 bases from V and 1 base from J; junction bases left unmatched: 4. The CDR3 nucleotides read TGTGCCAGCCTCAGCGGGAGTTCCTACGAGCAGTACTTC. Translation gives CASLSGSSYEQYF.

This clonotype was counted a single time. V gene TRBV28 combines with J gene TRBJ1-1, with D perhaps matching TRBD1 (5 bases). This CDR3 is built from 16 residues. The V end was cut by 2 bases, the J end by 4 bases, with 17 bases between. The germline CDR1 and CDR2 sequences are MDHEN and SYDVKM. This chain's CDR3 is CASSLGALPRATEAFF. The DNA of the CDR3 is TGTGCCAGCAGTTTAGGGGCCTTACCACGGGCCACTGAAGCTTTCTTT.

CDR3 DNA: TGTGCCAGCTCACCAGGGGCGCCGAACACCGGGGAGCTGTTTTTT. Translated: CASSPGAPNTGELFF. This chain links TRBV18 with TRBJ2-2; possibly TRBD1 for D (5 bases). CDR1 KGHSH and CDR2 LQKENI come from the germline V gene. CDR3 length: 15 amino acids. V was shortened by 2 bases and J by 0 bases, with 7 bases between the two germline ends.

The gene calls are TRBV29-1 and TRBJ2-3; D might be TRBD1 (5 bases). The CDR3 extends over 13 amino acids. Germline V gives CDR1 SQVTM, CDR2 ANQGSEA. Trimming removed 8 bases from V and 4 bases from J, with 16 bases in between. For the CDR3, the DNA is TGCAGCTCCGGGCAGGGCAGTCCAGATACGCAGTATTTT. Amino acid sequence: CSSGQGSPDTQYF.

This sequence joins TRBV12-3 or TRBV12-4 and TRBJ2-2; 12 nucleotides line up with TRBD2. Trimming took 5 bases from V and 3 from J; bases not matched to a gene: 7. This CDR3 contains 17 residues. The CDR3 DNA sequence: TGTGCCAGCAGTCCTCTGACTAGCGGGAGTTACACCGGGGAGCTGTTTTTT. Protein product: CASSPLTSGSYTGELFF.

The chain combines TRBV11-3 with TRBJ2-3, with D perhaps matching TRBD2 (7 bases). Trimming took off 3 bases at V and 3 bases at J, with 13 bases between the two ends. CDR1 is SGHNT, CDR2 YENEEA, per germline. This CDR3 comprises 15 residues. CDR3 sequence: CASSLGGGGTDTQYF. In DNA, the CDR3 is TGTGCCAGCAGCTTGGGCGGGGGCGGTACAGATACGCAGTATTTT.

This chain joins TRBV4-3 and TRBJ2-1; D remains unclear. Germline V gives CDR1 LGHNA, CDR2 YSLEER. Trimming left V 2 bases short and J 5 bases short, with 16 bases between. CDR3 length equals 16 residues. The CDR3 sequence: CASSQPELTGNNEQFF. CDR3 coding DNA: TGCGCCAGCAGCCAACCAGAACTGACTGGAAACAATGAGCAGTTCTTC.

This rearrangement joins TRBV11-1 to TRBJ2-1; 9 nucleotides line up with TRBD1. There are 17 residues in the CDR3. J was trimmed by 9 bases and V by 5 bases; bases with no gene match: 17. Per germline, CDR1 SGHAT and CDR2 FQDESV (reference sequence). CDR3: CASSPRAGQGILSEQFF. CDR3 DNA sequence: TGTGCCAGCAGCCCACGGGCAGGACAGGGGATCCTTAGTGAGCAGTTCTTC.

This sequence joins TRBV11-3 and TRBJ1-2; D remains unclear. The CDR3 extends over 14 amino acids. V was clipped by 2 bases and J by 3 bases, with 10 bases between them. In germline, CDR1 is SGHNT, CDR2 YENEEA. The CDR3 bases are TGTGCCAGCAGCTTATGGCGGAGTTACTATGGCTACACCTTC. Amino acid sequence: CASSLWRSYYGYTF.

This CDR3 is CASSFGLKTGRQFF. CDR3 DNA sequence: TGTGCCAGCAGCTTCGGGTTAAAAACAGGGAGACAGTTCTTC. The V gene is TRBV11-1, the J gene TRBJ2-1, with D possibly being TRBD1 (6 bases). CDR3 length: 14 amino acids. Trimming removed 3 bases at V and 13 bases at J, with 19 bases between. CDR1 and CDR2 (germline): SGHAT, FQDESV (reference sequence). Drawing the rest from reference TRBV11-1 and TRBJ2-1, the complete variable domain is EAEVAQSPRYKITEKSQAVAFWCDPISGHATLYWYRQILGQGPELLVQFQDESVVDDSQLPKDRFSAERLKGVDSTLKIQPAELGDSAMYLCASSFGLKTGRQFFGPGTRLTVL.

The rearrangement joins TRBV7-9 to TRBJ2-7, with TRBD1 matching over 7 bases. The V segment lost 5 bases and the J segment 2 bases; nucleotides outside the gene matches: 6. Looked up from germline, CDR1 is SEHNR and CDR2 is FQNEAQ (reference sequence). The CDR3 consists of 14 residues. The CDR3 region is CASSARDRPYEQYF. The CDR3 region has the DNA TGTGCCAGCAGCGCCCGGGACAGACCCTACGAGCAGTACTTC.

DNA for the CDR3: TGCGCCAGCAGCCAAGGAGGGGAGGCCCCAGATACGCAGTATTTT. As protein: CASSQGGEAPDTQYF. This chain uses TRBV4-3 with TRBJ2-3; tentative D call: TRBD2 (6 bases). Germline CDR1 LGHNA, CDR2 YSLEER. Trimming shortened V by 1 base and J by 4 bases, and 12 bases separated the two germline ends. The CDR3 is 15 residues long.

The genes are TRBV2 and TRBJ2-1; 8 positions agree with TRBD2. The CDR3 length is 15 residues. Germline assignment: CDR1 SNHLY and CDR2 FYNNEI. The trim removed 4 bases at V and 2 bases at J, leaving 4 bases unmatched. The chain's CDR3 is CASSARGDPYNEQFF. The CDR3 region has the DNA TGTGCCAGCAGTGCGCGGGGGGATCCCTACAATGAGCAGTTCTTC.